This T cell receptor beta chain was retrieved from a study of shared clonotypes between healthy human individuals. This clone occurred once. Its antigen remains unknown. Study conclusions and caveats: Approximately 5% of naive CD4 clonotypes were shared across a few donors.

This CDR3 has 14 residues. The germline V gene has CDR1 LNHDA and CDR2 SQIVND (reference sequence). Germline trimming cut 5 bases from V and 9 bases from J; bases unmatched to any gene: 10. Libraries were prepared by immunoSEQ multiplex PCR; TCRdb keeps only in-frame clonotypes and omits some of them. The profile shows about 610,000 clones, about 96% of them singletons. The CD4+ fraction was divided into a CD45RA+ naive subset and a CD45RA-negative memory subset. The receptor comes from a woman aged 30 to 39 in good health. The sample was naive CD4+ T cells sorted from blood. Sample subset: CD45RA+ positively selected. The rearrangement links TRBV19 to TRBJ2-5, with TRBD2 matching over 9 bases. In nucleotides, the CDR3 is TGTGCCAGTAGTGGTAGCGGGGGCTCGGGGGCCCAGTACTTC. Encoded protein: CASSGSGGSGAQYF.